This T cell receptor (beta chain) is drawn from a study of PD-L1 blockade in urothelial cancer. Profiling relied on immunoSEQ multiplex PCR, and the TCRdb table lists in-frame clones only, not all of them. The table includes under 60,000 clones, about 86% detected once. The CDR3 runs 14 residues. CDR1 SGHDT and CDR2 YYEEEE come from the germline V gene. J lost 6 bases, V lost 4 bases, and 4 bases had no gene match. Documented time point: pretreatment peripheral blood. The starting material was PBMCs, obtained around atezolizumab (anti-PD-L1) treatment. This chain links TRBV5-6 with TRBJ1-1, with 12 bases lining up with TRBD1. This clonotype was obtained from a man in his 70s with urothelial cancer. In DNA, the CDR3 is TGTGCCAGCAGCGGGGACAGGGGGCTGTCTGAAGCTTTCTTT. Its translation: CASSGDRGLSEAFF.